This TCR beta chain is drawn from a study of T cell changes during pregnancy in multiple sclerosis (dated by TCRdb to the late 2010s). For the wider study: In women with multiple sclerosis, the researchers looked at how the T cell repertoire shifted as pregnancy progressed.

Trimming at the junction amounts to 0 bases on V and 2 bases on J, and the germline ends lie 7 bases apart. From the cysteine through the phenylalanine, the CDR3 covers 14 amino acids. Of all the DNA, just the CDR3 is kept, 42 bases in frame from base 1. The germline V gene yields SGDLS for CDR1 and YYNGEE for CDR2. The library was generated by the immunoSEQ multiplex PCR assay. TCRdb obtained this table from immuneACCESS and retained in-frame rearrangements with V and J assigned. These tables miss some clones; where compared with another copy, unresolved V genes account for less than half of the shortfall, and the remainder is unexplained. The sample table holds about 40,000 clones, of which about 91% were seen once. The ten largest make up about 8% of the sample. A word on this clone: What this receptor recognizes is not known. No base quality information exists; no much larger clone differs at one position.

The sequencing here drew on CD8+ T cells from peripheral blood mononuclear cells, taken before pregnancy. This TCR derives from a female donor with multiple sclerosis, enrolled in a pregnancy study. The V and J segments used are TRBV9 and TRBJ2-3; a tentative D call is TRBD2 (6 bases match). The CDR3 region has the sequence CASSVGGTTDTQYF. In nucleotides, the sequence is TGTGCCAGCAGCGTAGGCGGGACCACAGATACGCAGTATTTT.